A single sample gave rise to the 12 T cell receptor beta chains below, sequenced in a study of blood T cell repertoires in COVID-19. The assay was immunoSEQ multiplex PCR, and TCRdb's table has in-frame clones only and misses some. The data contain 55,000 to 65,000 clones, about four fifths of them singletons. The sequencing input was peripheral blood. Receptor source: a woman aged 80 or over with acute or convalescent COVID-19.

V is TRBV5-1 and J is TRBJ2-5; maybe TRBD2 (6 bases). Trimming cost V 3 bases and J 9 bases, with 18 bases left between them. Germline loops: CDR1 SGHRS, CDR2 YFSETQ. This CDR3 has 14 residues. The CDR3 DNA follows: TGCGCCAGCAGCTACACGCGGGATGTCGGGGCCCAGTACTTC. As protein: CASSYTRDVGAQYF. Together with reference TRBV5-1 and TRBJ2-5, the CDR3 gives the full variable domain: KAGVTQTPRYLIKTRGQQVTLSCSPISGHRSVSWYQQTPGQGLQFLFEYFSETQRNKGNFPGRFSGRQFSNSRSEMNVSTLELGDSALYLCASSYTRDVGAQYFGPGTRLLVL.

This clone appeared a few times. The genes are TRBV19 and TRBJ2-5, with TRBD2 matching 11 bases. The CDR3 totals 15 residues. Germline CDR1 reads LNHDA; CDR2 reads SQIVND (reference sequence). V lost 4 bases and J lost 2; bases outside the gene matches: 3. The CDR3 nucleotides are TGTGCCAGTAGTACTAGCGGGGGGCCACAAGAGACCCAGTACTTC. This codes for CASSTSGGPQETQYF.

V and J are TRBV15 and TRBJ1-6; 7 bases map to TRBD1. This CDR3 is 17 amino acids long. Looked up from germline, CDR1 is LNHNV and CDR2 is YYDKDF (reference sequence). Unmatched junction bases numbered 9, after V lost 3 bases and J lost 4 bases. For the CDR3, the DNA is TGTGCCACCAGCAGCCCCGACAGGGACTCTTATAATTCACCCCTCCACTTT. Encoded protein: CATSSPDRDSYNSPLHF.

This clone has a handful of counts. The rearrangement uses TRBV6-2 or TRBV6-3 and TRBJ1-2; the match to TRBD1 covers 10 bases. From germline, CDR1 is MNHEY and CDR2 SVGEGT. With 5 bases clipped from V and 5 bases from J, the junction kept 5 bases outside the gene matches. This CDR3 has 14 residues. This CDR3 reads CASSRQGARYGYTF. CDR3 coding DNA: TGTGCCAGCAGTCGACAGGGGGCACGGTATGGCTACACCTTC.

The chain joins TRBV18 to TRBJ1-1; D ambiguous. Germline assignment: CDR1 KGHSH and CDR2 LQKENI. There are 13 residues in the CDR3. The V and J ends lost 4 bases and 7 bases respectively, with 13 bases between them. CDR3: CASSRASSGEAFF. The CDR3 DNA is TGTGCCAGCTCACGAGCCTCCTCCGGTGAAGCTTTCTTT. Combining the CDR3 with reference TRBV18 and TRBJ1-1 gives the whole variable domain NAGVMQNPRHLVRRRGQEARLRCSPMKGHSHVYWYRQLPEEGLKFMVYLQKENIIDESGMPKERFSAEFPKEGPSILRIQQVVRGDSAAYFCASSRASSGEAFFGQGTRLTVV.

The chain combines TRBV7-3 with TRBJ2-7; D possibly corresponds to TRBD2 (5 bases). Trimming took 5 bases from V and 8 from J, leaving 19 bases between them. The germline gives CDR1 SGHTA, CDR2 FQGTGA. The CDR3 is 14 residues long. CDR3 bases: TGTGCCAGCAGCCCCGGGAACATTCCCACACAGCAGTACTTC. Protein product: CASSPGNIPTQQYF. Variable domain in full (rest from reference TRBV7-3 and TRBJ2-7): GAGVSQTPSNKVTEKGKYVELRCDPISGHTALYWYRQSLGQGPEFLIYFQGTGAADDSGLPNDRFFAVRPEGSVSTLKIQRTERGDSAVYLCASSPGNIPTQQYFGPGTRLTVT.

This clone was seen a single time. This sequence joins TRBV7-2 and TRBJ2-3, with 9 positions matching TRBD2. This CDR3 has 18 residues. Germline CDR1 is SGHTA and CDR2 is FQGNSA. Trimming removed 1 base from V and 1 base from J; junction bases left unmatched: 9. DNA of the CDR3: TGTGCCAGCAGCTTAGATCCTAGCGGGGTTCGGGGCACAGATACGCAGTATTTT. This translates into CASSLDPSGVRGTDTQYF.

The CDR3 DNA sequence: TGTGCCAGCGCCGGGACTCGAACGAATGAGCAGTTCTTC. Its translation is CASAGTRTNEQFF. The chain combines TRBV28 with TRBJ2-1; the D gene is possibly TRBD2 (6 bases). The length of the CDR3 is 13 residues. The V and J ends lost 8 bases and 7 bases respectively, with 15 bases between them. The germline V gene encodes CDR1 MDHEN and CDR2 SYDVKM.

The J gene is TRBJ1-6, the V gene TRBV12-3 or TRBV12-4; 7 nucleotides agree with TRBD1. The CDR3 is 13 residues long. V was pared by 7 bases and J by 14 bases, with 11 bases of the junction left unmatched. CDR3 loop: CASTWGTASTLHF. For the CDR3, the DNA is TGTGCCAGCACTTGGGGGACAGCTAGTACCCTCCACTTT.

This chain joins TRBV4-1 and TRBJ2-3; TRBD2 aligns across 12 bases. CDR3 length: 17 residues. The ends lost 0 bases at V and 2 bases at J; junction bases unmatched: 3. Germline CDR1 and CDR2: MGHRA and YSYEKL. CDR3 in amino acids: CASSQETSGRPTDTQYF. Written as DNA, the CDR3 is TGCGCCAGCAGCCAAGAAACTAGCGGGAGGCCCACAGATACGCAGTATTTT.

The V gene is TRBV7-8, the J gene TRBJ2-3; 11 nucleotides match TRBD1. The ends lost 5 bases at V and 6 bases at J; junction bases unmatched: 31. The CDR3 spans 23 residues. Germline CDR1 and CDR2: SGHVS and FQNEAQ. The CDR3 region is CASSRGTGGGRGVPGGIMDTQYF. CDR3 sequence (DNA): TGTGCCAGCAGCCGTGGGACAGGGGGAGGTAGGGGTGTGCCGGGAGGGATCATGGATACGCAGTATTTT.

The rearrangement links TRBV30 to TRBJ1-1; D is ambiguous. V lost 4 bases and J lost 1, with 13 bases in between. Germline loops: CDR1 GTSNPN, CDR2 SVGIG (reference sequence). The length of the CDR3 is 14 residues. The CDR3 DNA is TGTGCCTGGACTTCTCATGGCGGGAACACTGAAGCTTTCTTT. Translating it yields CAWTSHGGNTEAFF.